The rows below give T cell receptor beta chains drawn from one sample of a study of early T cells in non-severe SARS-CoV-2 infection. MiXCR, run by TCRdb on the 5' RACE reads, gives a single entry per CDR3 protein. In the table there are tens of thousands of distinct CDR3 sequences, approximately 12% of which are singletons. Sequences were derived from whole blood, sampled at baseline. The receptors stem from an adult who was a healthcare worker with PCR-confirmed SARS-CoV-2 infection or an uninfected control (not recorded which). Each CDR3 is given with its conserved first and last residue.

CDR3aa | v_gene | len | j_gene
CSVEGRGEGYTF | TRBV29-1 | 12 | TRBJ1-2
CAISEVSYNEQFF | TRBV10-3 | 13 | TRBJ2-1
CSVEAASYGYTF | TRBV29-1 | 12 | TRBJ1-2
CALAVSYNEQFF | TRBV6-1 | 12 | TRBJ2-1
CASSMTGGLREKLFF | TRBV5-5 | 15 | TRBJ1-4
CSVVGDEIEAFF | TRBV29-1 | 12 | TRBJ1-1
CSAESGKRRDEQFF | TRBV20-1 | 14 | TRBJ2-1
CASSQEGLAGRSSYNEQFF | TRBV3-1 | 19 | TRBJ2-1
CASSPPLAGARDTQYF | TRBV6-2/TRBV6-3 | 16 | TRBJ2-3
CSARTSGRAVETQYF | TRBV20-1 | 15 | TRBJ2-5
CASSLMRTAETQYF | TRBV11-2 | 14 | TRBJ2-5
CASSYAGLAGGASTDTQYF | TRBV6-5 | 19 | TRBJ2-3
CASSGQYQPQHF | TRBV7-2 | 12 | TRBJ1-5
CSGEEASGRIDTQYF | TRBV29-1 | 15 | TRBJ2-3
CASSRTRDIGNTIYF | TRBV5-1 | 15 | TRBJ1-3
CASSLSATQYF | TRBV7-2 | 11 | TRBJ2-3
CASSAQAMNTEAFF | TRBV6-4 | 14 | TRBJ1-1
CASSFKQGRLLDEQYF | TRBV7-9 | 16 | TRBJ2-7
CASSPGGFAAFF | TRBV27 | 12 | TRBJ1-1
CSARGMSIGSPLHF | TRBV20-1 | 14 | TRBJ1-6
CSAPPFGRESTDTQYF | TRBV20-1 | 16 | TRBJ2-3
CASSLRQGAFSTDTQYF | TRBV7-8 | 17 | TRBJ2-3
CASSSAWDTEAFF | TRBV27 | 13 | TRBJ1-1
CASSLRDRGQAFF | TRBV12-3/TRBV12-4 | 13 | TRBJ1-1
CASSQVETQYF | TRBV3-1 | 11 | TRBJ2-5
CASSIAAGLASNNEQFF | TRBV5-1 | 17 | TRBJ2-1
CASSHWTNQETQYF | TRBV18 | 14 | TRBJ2-5
CASSGDRNNYGYTF | TRBV9 | 14 | TRBJ1-2
CASSLVAVGTQYF | TRBV13 | 13 | TRBJ2-5
CASSLGSGGIDGYTF | TRBV11-2 | 15 | TRBJ1-2
CASSSGAGGIGELFF | TRBV12-3/TRBV12-4 | 15 | TRBJ2-2
CASSLLRSSGNTIYF | TRBV7-8 | 15 | TRBJ1-3
CASSRTGTGIAYEQYF | TRBV19 | 16 | TRBJ2-7
CALIGRADGELFF | TRBV12-3/TRBV12-4 | 13 | TRBJ2-2
CASSHYGQTNTEAFF | TRBV5-1 | 15 | TRBJ1-1
CASSPPGATEAFF | TRBV18 | 13 | TRBJ1-1
CASSERRMSSYNEQFF | TRBV2 | 16 | TRBJ2-1
CASRATGGTEAFF | TRBV5-1 | 13 | TRBJ1-1
CASSVGTAGSYGYTF | TRBV9 | 15 | TRBJ1-2
CSVGPGKAKNIQYF | TRBV29-1 | 14 | TRBJ2-4
CATGDGSLMNNEQFF | TRBV24-1 | 15 | TRBJ2-1
CASIPYGAGDTEAFF | TRBV6-1 | 15 | TRBJ1-1
CSVEPSQATDTQYF | TRBV29-1 | 14 | TRBJ2-3
CASSPGLAGGQETQYF | TRBV7-6 | 16 | TRBJ2-5
CASRGTATNEKLFF | TRBV28 | 14 | TRBJ1-4
CSVAEQGRGTQYF | TRBV29-1 | 13 | TRBJ2-5
CASSFVVPGGPSSYNSPLHF | TRBV7-9 | 20 | TRBJ1-6
CASSYEGGRTDTQYF | TRBV6-5 | 15 | TRBJ2-3
CASSQILGLPYEQYF | TRBV14 | 15 | TRBJ2-7
CSVGRANTGELFF | TRBV29-1 | 13 | TRBJ2-2
CASSPLGTGPTDTQYF | TRBV11-2 | 16 | TRBJ2-3
CASSQESELAGVYEQFF | TRBV3-1 | 17 | TRBJ2-1